This T cell receptor beta chain emerged from a study of blood T cell repertoires in COVID-19. Study context: Sources were T cells, B-cell-depleted T cells, or PBMCs; the material itself was cDNA or gDNA.

This CDR3 region has 14 residues. Trimming cost V 5 bases and J 2 bases, with 10 bases left between them. Germline values: CDR1 LNHDA, CDR2 SQIVND (reference sequence). Participant age was roughly 18 to 90 years, and participants resided in fewer than 25 US areas. Assignments of participants to cohorts depended upon their own reported clinical history. The data were produced by immunoSEQ multiplex PCR, yet TCRdb's version contains in-frame clones alone and is incomplete. The sample holds 450,000 to 600,000 clones, roughly 87% seen once. This TCR was recovered from a woman under 30 who had recovered from COVID-19. Sequencing input: PBMCs or T cells enriched from blood (not recorded which). The chain couples TRBV19 to TRBJ1-3, with no clear D. CDR3: CASSSWGAGNTIYF. The CDR3 DNA is TGTGCCAGTAGTTCGTGGGGAGCTGGAAACACCATATATTTT.